This T cell receptor beta chain was recovered during a study of resident and recirculating memory T cells in vitiligo. This clone occurred a few times. The CDR3 consists of 15 residues. CDR1 is SEHNR, CDR2 FQNEAQ, per germline (reference sequence). Trimming took 5 bases from V and 4 from J; bases not matched to a gene: 4. Some clones are missing from TCRdb's copy, which holds only in-frame ones; the method was immunoSEQ multiplex PCR. Of tens of thousands of clones listed, 90% to 95% were seen once; the top ten hold approximately 4.8%. Sequencing was performed on blood. The origin of this receptor is a male donor with vitiligo. The chain recombines TRBV7-9 with TRBJ2-2; 10 bases are a match to TRBD2. CDR3 coding DNA: TGTGCCAGCAGCACCCTAGCGGGGGCCACCGGGGAGCTGTTTTTT. This codes for CASSTLAGATGELFF.